These T cell receptor beta chains were read from a single sample in a study of blood T cell repertoires in COVID-19. Clones were read by immunoSEQ multiplex PCR, and TCRdb kept only the in-frame ones, dropping some. The sample includes about 190,000 clones, about 81% of them seen just once. Source material: PBMCs or T cells enriched from blood (not recorded which). These receptors came from a young woman who had recovered from COVID-19. Both conserved end residues are part of each CDR3. A D gene is named only where the DNA matches it firmly. Clone size is not always given. Where it is, it says once, few, many or a class for expanded clones.

TRBJ1-6 TRBV2 NA NA CASILEGLYNSPLHF TGTGCCAGCATATTGGAGGGACTTTATAATTCACCCCTCCACTTT
TRBJ2-7 TRBV12-3/TRBV12-4 TRBD1 few CASSLGGQGEQYF TGTGCCAGCAGTTTAGGGGGACAGGGCGAGCAGTACTTC
TRBJ2-3 TRBV6-4 NA NA CATTTTTQYF TGTGCCACCACTACAACTACGCAGTATTTT
TRBJ1-5 TRBV18 NA NA CASSPTGAGWPQHF TGTGCCAGCTCACCCACCGGGGCGGGGTGGCCCCAGCATTTT
TRBJ1-2 TRBV28 TRBD1 NA CASSSMGRQGNYGYTF TGTGCCAGCAGTTCTATGGGACGACAGGGGAACTATGGCTACACCTTC
TRBJ2-2 TRBV28 NA NA CASSLWEGYATGELFF TGTGCCAGCAGTTTATGGGAGGGCTACGCGACCGGGGAGCTGTTTTTT
TRBJ2-5 TRBV27 TRBD2 NA CASSFWGGQETQYF TGTGCCAGCAGTTTCTGGGGGGGACAAGAGACCCAGTACTTC
TRBJ2-7 TRBV5-1 TRBD1 NA CASSLAGQGHEQYF TGCGCCAGCAGCTTGGCCGGACAGGGCCACGAGCAGTACTTC
TRBJ1-1 TRBV4-2 TRBD1 once CASSQGTGTADTEAFF TGTGCCAGCAGCCAAGGGACTGGGACAGCAGACACTGAAGCTTTCTTT
TRBJ1-2 TRBV5-1 NA NA CASSLGRGYGYTF TGCGCCAGCAGCTTGGGGCGGGGGTATGGCTACACCTTC
TRBJ1-5 TRBV28 TRBD1 NA CASSRDRNQPQHF TGTGCCAGCAGCCGGGACAGAAATCAGCCCCAGCATTTT
TRBJ1-3 TRBV4-2 TRBD1 NA CASSQTGTGASGNTIYF TGTGCCAGCAGCCAAACCGGGACAGGGGCCTCTGGAAACACCATATATTTT
TRBJ2-3 TRBV18 TRBD1 NA CASSLDREGGTQYF TGTGCCAGCTCCTTAGACAGGGAAGGAGGTACGCAGTATTTT
TRBJ2-7 TRBV18 TRBD2 NA CASSAVTSGRGEQYF TGTGCCAGCTCAGCGGTGACTAGCGGGAGAGGCGAGCAGTACTTC
TRBJ1-2 TRBV15 NA NA CATSPPGQWGYTF TGTGCCACCAGCCCCCCGGGACAATGGGGCTACACCTTC
TRBJ2-1 TRBV6-1 NA NA CASSEYDRGRAGGQFF TGTGCCAGCAGTGAATACGACAGGGGAAGAGCGGGAGGGCAGTTCTTC
TRBJ2-6 TRBV2 NA NA CASRSSGANVLTF TGTGCCAGCAGGAGCTCTGGGGCCAACGTCCTGACTTTC
TRBJ2-3 TRBV14 NA NA CASSQQGRGTQYF TGTGCCAGCAGCCAACAGGGGCGGGGGACGCAGTATTTT
TRBJ1-1 TRBV4-1 NA NA CASSQGRVRGSGTEAFF TGCGCCAGCAGCCAGGGCAGGGTCCGTGGTTCGGGCACTGAAGCTTTCTTT
TRBJ2-1 TRBV2 NA NA CASSEGRQGWGEQFF TGTGCCAGCAGTGAAGGGCGCCAGGGCTGGGGTGAGCAGTTCTTC
TRBJ1-1 TRBV28 NA once CASSLPTGWVSEAFF TGTGCCAGCAGTCTCCCGACAGGATGGGTGTCTGAAGCTTTCTTT
TRBJ2-1 TRBV28 TRBD2 NA CASHKGGAGGYNEQFF TGTGCCAGTCATAAAGGGGGAGCGGGAGGGTACAATGAGCAGTTCTTC
TRBJ1-2 TRBV6-1 TRBD1 few CASSERTGPNYGYTF TGTGCCAGCAGTGAAAGGACAGGGCCGAACTATGGCTACACCTTC
TRBJ2-2 TRBV23-1 TRBD2 NA CASSRTSGTGELFF TGCGCCAGCAGCAGGACTAGCGGCACCGGGGAGCTGTTTTTT
TRBJ1-6 TRBV6-5 TRBD1 NA CASRRQGSPLHF TGTGCCAGCAGGCGACAGGGCTCACCCCTCCACTTT
TRBJ1-6 TRBV19 NA NA CASGRQDYNSPLHF TGTGCCAGTGGCAGACAGGACTATAATTCACCCCTCCACTTT
TRBJ1-3 TRBV5-6 NA once CASSSELSRNTIYF TGTGCCAGCAGCTCCGAACTCTCTCGAAACACCATATATTTT
TRBJ2-3 TRBV3-1/TRBV3-2 NA NA CASSQGRVTDTQYF TGTGCCAGCAGCCAAGGTCGCGTGACAGATACGCAGTATTTT
TRBJ2-1 TRBV10-2 TRBD2 NA CASSPGTRGGNEQFF TGCGCCAGCAGTCCCGGGACTAGGGGGGGCAATGAGCAGTTCTTC
TRBJ1-2 TRBV27 NA NA CASSATATNYGYTF TGTGCCAGCAGTGCGACAGCGACCAACTATGGCTACACCTTC
TRBJ2-5 TRBV9 NA NA CASSVVATETQYF TGTGCCAGCAGCGTAGTAGCAACAGAGACCCAGTACTTC
TRBJ2-1 TRBV3-1/TRBV3-2 TRBD2 NA CASSTPGRVTTGEQFF TGTGCCAGCAGCACCCCCGGGAGGGTTACGACGGGGGAGCAGTTCTTC
TRBJ1-2 TRBV28 NA NA CASSIGLGVSGYTF TGTGCCAGCAGTATTGGTTTGGGCGTAAGTGGCTACACCTTC
TRBJ2-3 TRBV9 TRBD2 NA CASSPTGLATDTQYF TGTGCCAGCAGCCCCACAGGACTAGCGACAGATACGCAGTATTTT
TRBJ1-6 TRBV3-1/TRBV3-2 TRBD1 NA CASSRQGGNSPLHF TGTGCCAGCAGCCGTCAAGGGGGCAATTCACCCCTCCACTTT
TRBJ2-3 TRBV5-1 NA NA CASSLSQGPTDTQYF TGCGCCAGCAGCTTGAGTCAGGGCCCCACAGATACGCAGTATTTT
TRBJ1-2 TRBV3-1/TRBV3-2 NA NA CASSQQGSIYGYTF TGTGCCAGCAGCCAACAGGGGTCTATCTATGGCTACACCTTC
TRBJ1-1 TRBV30 NA NA CAWSLLVGKTEAFF TGTGCCTGGAGCCTCCTTGTCGGGAAGACTGAAGCTTTCTTT
TRBJ1-2 TRBV29-1 TRBD1 NA CSVDRGEGYTF TGCAGCGTTGACAGGGGGGAAGGCTACACCTTC
TRBJ1-1 TRBV7-9 NA NA CASSSQGSITEAFF TGTGCCAGCAGCTCGCAGGGTTCGATCACTGAAGCTTTCTTT
TRBJ1-5 TRBV29-1 NA many CSVADRNSNQPQHF TGCAGCGTTGCGGACAGAAATAGCAATCAGCCCCAGCATTTT
TRBJ1-3 TRBV5-1 TRBD1 NA CASSLALGTDSGNTIYF TGCGCCAGCAGCTTGGCCCTAGGGACAGACTCTGGAAACACCATATATTTT
TRBJ2-3 TRBV30 TRBD2 NA CAWRPSPPSGKSTDTQYF TGTGCCTGGAGACCTTCTCCACCGAGCGGGAAGAGCACAGATACGCAGTATTTT
TRBJ2-5 TRBV24-1 NA NA CATSVSETQYF TGTGCCACCAGTGTCTCAGAGACCCAGTACTTC
TRBJ2-3 TRBV5-4 NA NA CASSPMRVAHFTDTQYF TGTGCCAGCAGCCCCATGAGGGTTGCGCACTTCACAGATACGCAGTATTTT
TRBJ2-1 TRBV7-7 NA NA CASSLGPAVANEQFF TGTGCTAGCAGCTTAGGCCCCGCGGTAGCGAATGAGCAGTTCTTC
TRBJ2-2 TRBV19 NA NA CASSLLVAGELFF TGTGCCAGTAGTCTTTTAGTCGCCGGGGAGCTGTTTTTT
TRBJ1-3 TRBV7-9 TRBD1 NA CASSLGTGGRNTIYF TGTGCCAGCAGCTTAGGAACAGGGGGCCGAAACACCATATATTTT
TRBJ1-1 TRBV5-4 NA NA CASLAAPMNTEAFF TGTGCCAGCCTCGCGGCACCCATGAACACTGAAGCTTTCTTT
TRBJ2-7 TRBV7-9 TRBD1 NA CASSLTGGIDEQYF TGTGCCAGCAGCTTGACAGGGGGCATCGACGAGCAGTACTTC
TRBJ2-6 TRBV11-2 TRBD1 NA CASSGWTGAPGANVLTF TGTGCCAGCAGCGGCTGGACAGGGGCCCCTGGGGCCAACGTCCTGACTTTC